The rows below give T cell receptor beta chains drawn from one sample of a study of STAT5B mutations in CD4+ large granular lymphocyte leukemia. TCRdb keeps only in-frame clones here, not all; method: immunoSEQ multiplex PCR. This table has tens of thousands of clones, roughly 72% appearing once. The source material was CD4+ T cells from blood buffy coats. The origin of the receptors is a human donor in good health. Each CDR3 is given with its conserved first and last residue. The D gene is left open where the match is weak. Rows may omit the clone size; those that give it use once, few, many or a size class.

d_gene: -
v_gene: TRBV7-8
abundance: -
j_gene: TRBJ2-7
CDR3nt: TGTGCCAGCAGCTTAGCGGGGACACAAGTCGCGGAGCAGTACTTC
CDR3aa: CASSLAGTQVAEQYF

d_gene: TRBD1
v_gene: TRBV5-5
abundance: -
j_gene: TRBJ2-7
CDR3nt: TGTGCCAGCAGCTTTGGATCTCTGTACAGGGGATACGAGCAGTACTTC
CDR3aa: CASSFGSLYRGYEQYF

d_gene: TRBD1
v_gene: TRBV7-9
abundance: few
j_gene: TRBJ1-6
CDR3nt: TGTGCCAGCAGCCAGGGACAGGGTGTTTCACCCCTCCACTTT
CDR3aa: CASSQGQGVSPLHF

d_gene: -
v_gene: TRBV7-2
abundance: -
j_gene: TRBJ2-2
CDR3nt: TGTGCCAGCAGGCAAGTTAGAACCGGGGAGCTGTTTTTT
CDR3aa: CASRQVRTGELFF

d_gene: -
v_gene: TRBV19
abundance: -
j_gene: TRBJ1-5
CDR3nt: TGTGCCAGTAGTATCCAGCCGAATCAGCCCCAGCATTTT
CDR3aa: CASSIQPNQPQHF

d_gene: -
v_gene: TRBV2
abundance: few
j_gene: TRBJ1-6
CDR3nt: TGTGCCAGCAGTGGCCGGGTACAAAATTCACCCCTCCACTTT
CDR3aa: CASSGRVQNSPLHF

d_gene: -
v_gene: TRBV9
abundance: once
j_gene: TRBJ1-3
CDR3nt: TGTGCCAGCAGCGCCGGGACAATAGGAAACACCATATATTTT
CDR3aa: CASSAGTIGNTIYF

d_gene: TRBD2
v_gene: TRBV7-2
abundance: once
j_gene: TRBJ2-1
CDR3nt: TGTGCCAGCAGCTTAGGGCTAGCGGGGGGGCGTGAGCAGTTCTTC
CDR3aa: CASSLGLAGGREQFF

d_gene: -
v_gene: TRBV9
abundance: once
j_gene: TRBJ2-3
CDR3nt: TGTGCCAGCAGCCCACTACCTAGCACAGATACGCAGTATTTT
CDR3aa: CASSPLPSTDTQYF

d_gene: -
v_gene: TRBV5-8
abundance: -
j_gene: TRBJ1-6
CDR3nt: TGTGCCAGCAGCTTGGAGACTGGGGGGCTTAATTCACCCCTCCACTTT
CDR3aa: CASSLETGGLNSPLHF

d_gene: TRBD1
v_gene: TRBV4-3
abundance: -
j_gene: TRBJ2-1
CDR3nt: TGCGCCAGCAGCCACGACAGGGATTACAATGAGCAGTTCTTC
CDR3aa: CASSHDRDYNEQFF

d_gene: TRBD2
v_gene: TRBV11-2
abundance: -
j_gene: TRBJ2-7
CDR3nt: TGTGCCAGCAGCTTAGACTCTTATGGGACTAGCGGTTACTCCTACGAGCAGTACTTC
CDR3aa: CASSLDSYGTSGYSYEQYF

d_gene: TRBD2
v_gene: TRBV14
abundance: -
j_gene: TRBJ2-1
CDR3nt: TGTGCCAGCAGCCAGGGGCGGGGGGGCTCCCTCGATGAGCAGTTCTTC
CDR3aa: CASSQGRGGSLDEQFF

d_gene: -
v_gene: TRBV6-1
abundance: -
j_gene: TRBJ1-5
CDR3nt: TGTGCCAGCACCTCAAGCCCGGGACAACAGCAGCCCCAGCATTTT
CDR3aa: CASTSSPGQQQPQHF

d_gene: TRBD1
v_gene: TRBV4-1
abundance: -
j_gene: TRBJ1-4
CDR3nt: TGCGCCAGCAGCCTCGACAGGGGGCCTGAAAAACTGTTTTTT
CDR3aa: CASSLDRGPEKLFF

d_gene: TRBD2
v_gene: TRBV5-1
abundance: -
j_gene: TRBJ2-7
CDR3nt: TGCGCCAGCAGCGCCGGACTAGCGGGCCGGTCGATTGGCGAGCAGTACTTC
CDR3aa: CASSAGLAGRSIGEQYF

d_gene: -
v_gene: TRBV5-1
abundance: -
j_gene: TRBJ2-2
CDR3nt: TGCGCCAGCAGTACCGGGTTTATAACCGGGGAGCTGTTTTTT
CDR3aa: CASSTGFITGELFF

d_gene: -
v_gene: TRBV9
abundance: -
j_gene: TRBJ1-4
CDR3nt: TGTGCCAGCAGCGCAACCCAAACGACAAGGGGGAATGAAAAACTGTTTTTT
CDR3aa: CASSATQTTRGNEKLFF

d_gene: TRBD2
v_gene: TRBV7-8
abundance: -
j_gene: TRBJ2-7
CDR3nt: TGTGCCAGCGGGGCTCGCGGGGGTGTCTACGAGCAGTACTTC
CDR3aa: CASGARGGVYEQYF

d_gene: TRBD2
v_gene: TRBV27
abundance: -
j_gene: TRBJ2-1
CDR3nt: TGTGCCAGCAGTTTGGGCGGGGGGGCTTACAATGAGCAGTTCTTC
CDR3aa: CASSLGGGAYNEQFF

d_gene: -
v_gene: TRBV15
abundance: -
j_gene: TRBJ1-6
CDR3nt: TGTGCCACCAGCAGGGCCCCCAATTCACCCCTCCACTTT
CDR3aa: CATSRAPNSPLHF

d_gene: TRBD1
v_gene: TRBV6-5
abundance: -
j_gene: TRBJ2-7
CDR3nt: TGTGCCAGCAGGGGGACAGGAAACTACGAGCAGTACTTC
CDR3aa: CASRGTGNYEQYF

d_gene: -
v_gene: TRBV5-1
abundance: few
j_gene: TRBJ1-6
CDR3nt: TGCGCCAGCAGCTTGGAGGGACGGGATGATTCACCCCTCCACTTT
CDR3aa: CASSLEGRDDSPLHF

d_gene: -
v_gene: TRBV5-4
abundance: -
j_gene: TRBJ2-1
CDR3nt: TGTGCCAGCAGCTTGGACAGGGGGCGGGGGGGCCTTAAGTCCTACAATGAGCAGTTCTTC
CDR3aa: CASSLDRGRGGLKSYNEQFF

d_gene: -
v_gene: TRBV18
abundance: few
j_gene: TRBJ2-2
CDR3nt: TGTGCCAGCTCACCAGTTGGGGCCTGGGACACCGGGGAGCTGTTTTTT
CDR3aa: CASSPVGAWDTGELFF

d_gene: -
v_gene: TRBV20-1
abundance: -
j_gene: TRBJ2-7
CDR3nt: TGCAGTGGAGATCGGCCCCACGAGCAGTACTTC
CDR3aa: CSGDRPHEQYF

d_gene: -
v_gene: TRBV19
abundance: few
j_gene: TRBJ2-3
CDR3nt: TGTGCCAGTAGTGAGTTGTTAAGCACAGATACGCAGTATTTT
CDR3aa: CASSELLSTDTQYF

d_gene: -
v_gene: TRBV4-3
abundance: -
j_gene: TRBJ2-3
CDR3nt: TGCGCCAGCAGCCAAGGTACTGTTGTACAGTATACAGATACGCAGTATTTT
CDR3aa: CASSQGTVVQYTDTQYF

d_gene: -
v_gene: TRBV7-9
abundance: few
j_gene: TRBJ1-2
CDR3nt: TGTGCCAGCAGCTTAGCGCAGGGCCGGGGCTACACCTTC
CDR3aa: CASSLAQGRGYTF

d_gene: -
v_gene: TRBV5-4
abundance: few
j_gene: TRBJ2-3
CDR3nt: TGTGCCAGCAGCTTGGACACATCCGACACAGATACGCAGTATTTT
CDR3aa: CASSLDTSDTDTQYF

d_gene: TRBD1
v_gene: TRBV9
abundance: once
j_gene: TRBJ2-1
CDR3nt: TGTGCCAGCAGCGTAGCGACAGGGGGGGAGCAGTTCTTC
CDR3aa: CASSVATGGEQFF

d_gene: -
v_gene: TRBV27
abundance: -
j_gene: TRBJ2-7
CDR3nt: TGTGCCAGCAGTTGGGATCGGACTTCCTACGAGCAGTACTTC
CDR3aa: CASSWDRTSYEQYF